This TCR beta chain is from a study of T cells in Graves' hyperthyroidism and ophthalmopathy. Study-level information: Pretreatment peripheral blood was obtained at initial diagnosis.

If no ophthalmopathy progression occurred within 18 months, Graves' hyperthyroidism was stable. In patients aged 18 to 65, hyperthyroidism was newly diagnosed, with duration under 2 months. Amplified regions were TCR beta CDR3 sequences from RNA transcripts. Carried out on the TCR CDR3, a first-round RT-PCR used the HTBI primer set. Using its own MiXCR run on the multiplex PCR reads, TCRdb lists one record per CDR3 protein. Of fewer than 800,000 distinct CDR3 sequences detected, about 17% appear once; the ten largest clones hold under 10%. Study-wide results and limits: Blood also carried most thyroid clonotypes expanded above 0.001.

For this clonotype: Its target is not known.

Germline CDR1 DFQATT, CDR2 SNEGSKA (reference sequence). The CDR3 contains 16 residues. With 1 base clipped from V and 6 bases from J, the junction kept 14 bases outside the gene matches. This TCR was recovered from a man in his late teens or twenties with Graves' hyperthyroidism. The genes are TRBV20-1 and TRBJ2-5, with 7 bases identical to TRBD1. What was sequenced was blood. CDR3 in DNA: TGCAGTGCTAGAGCCCAAGACAGGGTGTGGGAGCAGACCCAGTACTTC. The encoded protein is CSARAQDRVWEQTQYF.